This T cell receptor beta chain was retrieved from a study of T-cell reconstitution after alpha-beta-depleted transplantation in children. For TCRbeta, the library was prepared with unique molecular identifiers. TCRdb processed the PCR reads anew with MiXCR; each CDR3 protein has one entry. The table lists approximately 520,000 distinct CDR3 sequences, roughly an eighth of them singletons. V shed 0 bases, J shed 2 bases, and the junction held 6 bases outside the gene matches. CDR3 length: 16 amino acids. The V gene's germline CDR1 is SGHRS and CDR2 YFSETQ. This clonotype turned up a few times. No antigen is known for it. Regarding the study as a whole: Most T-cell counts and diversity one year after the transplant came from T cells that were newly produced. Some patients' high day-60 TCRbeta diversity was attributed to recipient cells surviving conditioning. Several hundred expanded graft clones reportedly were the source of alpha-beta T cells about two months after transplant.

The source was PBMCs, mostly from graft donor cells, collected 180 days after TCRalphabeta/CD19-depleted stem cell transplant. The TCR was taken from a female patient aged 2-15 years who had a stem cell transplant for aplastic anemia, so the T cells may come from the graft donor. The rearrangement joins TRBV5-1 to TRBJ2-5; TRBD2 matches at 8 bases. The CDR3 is CASSLVPAGVQETQYF. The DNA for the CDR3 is TGCGCCAGCAGCTTGGTTCCAGCGGGAGTACAAGAGACCCAGTACTTC.